Listed below are T cell receptor beta chains from one sample, sequenced in a study of T cells after posttransplantation cyclophosphamide. Here immunoSEQ multiplex PCR was the method, and the copy in TCRdb shows in-frame clones only, minus some. The table records about 21,000 clones, about 86% of them present only once. The sequencing used PBMCs, collected around 53 weeks after allogeneic stem cell transplant with calcineurin inhibitor and methotrexate. All receptors derive from a female patient between 30 and 39 years old who received an allogeneic stem cell transplant from an unrelated donor, was CMV-positive, and had acute and chronic GVHD. Some T cells may be supplied by the graft donor. Each CDR3 is given with its conserved first and last residue. A D gene is named only where the DNA matches it firmly. Clone sizes are given selectively: once, few, many, or a class where the clone is expanded.

V	size	D	J	DNA	CDR3
TRBV6-5	-	TRBD2	TRBJ2-5	TGTGCCAGCAGTTACTCGAGTAGCGGGAGGGTAGAGACCCAGTACTTC	CASSYSSSGRVETQYF
TRBV5-1	-	-	TRBJ2-7	TGCGCCAGCAGCTTGTTTTTCGGGGTTCCGCAAGAGCAGTACTTC	CASSLFFGVPQEQYF
TRBV6-5	once	TRBD1	TRBJ2-7	TGTGCCAGCAGGCTCCCCGGGACAGGGGGATACGAGCAGTACTTC	CASRLPGTGGYEQYF
TRBV19	-	TRBD1	TRBJ1-1	TGCGCCAGTAGTACGGACAGGGGGAACACTGAAGCTTTCTTT	CASSTDRGNTEAFF
TRBV19	-	-	TRBJ2-5	TGTGCCAGTAGTCATAGGGGGGAGACCCAGTACTTC	CASSHRGETQYF
TRBV11-2	-	-	TRBJ2-7	TGTGCCAGCAGCTCTATCGGACTATACGAGCAGTACTTC	CASSSIGLYEQYF
TRBV5-1	-	TRBD2	TRBJ2-1	TGCGCCTCTGGGGGGGGGAATTCCTACAATGAGCAGTTCTTC	CASGGGNSYNEQFF
TRBV9	few	TRBD1	TRBJ1-6	TGTGCCAGCAGCCCCACGGGACAGGGAGATTCACCCCTCCACTTT	CASSPTGQGDSPLHF
TRBV30	few	-	TRBJ1-2	TGTGCCTGGAGTGTTCTTACCGGGGTTGGCTACACCTTC	CAWSVLTGVGYTF
TRBV7-2	-	-	TRBJ1-5	TGTGCCAGCAGCTTACAAACGGTCAATCAGCCCCAGCATTTT	CASSLQTVNQPQHF
TRBV6-1	-	-	TRBJ1-4	TGTGCCAGCACCCCGGCAGGGTATGAAAAACTGTTTTTT	CASTPAGYEKLFF
TRBV5-6	-	-	TRBJ1-1	TGTGCCAGCAGCCCGGGGGAATGGAACACTGAAGCTTTCTTT	CASSPGEWNTEAFF
TRBV7-3	few	TRBD2	TRBJ2-2	TGTGCCAGCAGCTTACGCGGGGGGGCCCGTACCGGGGAGCTGTTTTTT	CASSLRGGARTGELFF
TRBV7-8	-	-	TRBJ1-2	TGTGCCAGCAGCTTGGGGGGTCTGGGCTACACCTTC	CASSLGGLGYTF